Listed here are 26 T cell receptor beta chains from one sample, sequenced in a study of T cells in Graves' hyperthyroidism and ophthalmopathy. Amplified regions were TCR beta CDR3 sequences from RNA transcripts. RT-PCR in the first round (using the HTBI primer set) targeted the TCR CDR3. TCRdb recomputed calls from the multiplex PCR reads with MiXCR, one row per CDR3 protein. The sample has about 570,000 distinct CDR3 sequences, around 46% seen once. The sample was peripheral blood or thyroid tissue (not recorded which). Every receptor here comes from an adult woman with Graves' disease, either hyperthyroidism or ophthalmopathy (not recorded which).

This clonotype was seen only a few times. V usage is TRBV2 and J usage is TRBJ2-1, with a possible D match to TRBD2 (6 bases). CDR1 and CDR2 (germline): SNHLY, FYNNEI. This CDR3 comprises 12 residues. With 7 bases removed from V and 5 bases from J, the gap between germline ends came to 9 bases. The CDR3 DNA reads as TGTGCCAGCACCGGGACTCACAATGAGCAGTTCTTC. Protein: CASTGTHNEQFF.

The genes are TRBV2 and TRBJ2-7; a possible D gene is TRBD2 (6 bases). V was clipped by 6 bases and J by 4 bases, with 16 bases between them. CDR1 is SNHLY, CDR2 FYNNEI, per germline. The CDR3 has 14 residues. CDR3 amino acids: CASSLEGGTYEQYF. In nucleotides, the CDR3 is TGTGCCAGCAGCTTAGAGGGCGGGACGTACGAGCAGTACTTC.

Turning to this clonotype: A much larger clone lies a single base off, so this may be a read error. V gene TRBV7-9 combines with J gene TRBJ1-6; 7 bases are a match to TRBD1. From germline, CDR1 is SEHNR and CDR2 FQNEAQ (reference sequence). The CDR3 loop spans 14 amino acids. V trimming: 6 bases; J trimming: 5 bases; junction bases outside the gene matches: 4. The CDR3 here is CASRFGQDNSPLHF. CDR3 DNA: TGTGCCAGCAGGTTCGGACAGGATAATTCACCCCTCCACTTT.

V is TRBV6-1 and J is TRBJ2-2; TRBD2 matches at 13 bases. The ends lost 6 bases at V and 1 base at J; junction bases unmatched: 2. Germline V lookup: CDR1 MNHNS, CDR2 SASEGT. The CDR3 consists of 16 residues. The DNA for the CDR3 is TGTGCCAGCAGGACTAGCGGGAGGTTGAACACCGGGGAGCTGTTTTTT. Its translation: CASRTSGRLNTGELFF.

The sample holds many counts of this clonotype. V is TRBV20-1 and J is TRBJ1-2, with 7 nucleotides matching TRBD1. This CDR3 has 14 residues. In germline, CDR1 is DFQATT, CDR2 SNEGSKA (reference sequence). Trimming at V came to 5 bases and at J to 6 bases, leaving 12 bases not matched to a gene. CDR3 in DNA: TGCAGTGCTCTGAACGGAGACAGGGTCAATGGCTACACCTTC. It encodes CSALNGDRVNGYTF.

This sequence joins TRBV7-9 and TRBJ1-2, with TRBD1 matching 9 bases. Germline trimming cut 3 bases from V and 2 bases from J; bases unmatched to any gene: 7. This CDR3 has 16 amino acids. Per the germline V gene, CDR1 is SEHNR and CDR2 is FQNEAQ (reference sequence). The CDR3 nucleotides read TGTGCCAGCAGCTTTACAGGGGGCAGGGTCAACTATGGCTACACCTTC. It translates to CASSFTGGRVNYGYTF.

This clonotype was seen a few times. V and J are TRBV12-3 or TRBV12-4 and TRBJ1-5; no clear D gene. Trimming shortened V by 3 bases and J by 4 bases, and 13 bases separated the two germline ends. The CDR3 consists of 15 residues. CDR3 region: CASSLDRTVNQPQHF. Written as DNA, the CDR3 is TGTGCCAGCAGTTTGGACCGGACTGTAAATCAGCCCCAGCATTTT.

There are many counts of this clonotype. The J gene is TRBJ1-4, the V gene TRBV6-5, with D tentatively TRBD1 (5 bases). Trimming shortened V by 5 bases and J by 8 bases, and 18 bases separated the two germline ends. This CDR3 contains 15 residues. Germline values: CDR1 MNHEY, CDR2 SVGAGI. CDR3 loop: CASSRRDRGEEKLFF. The CDR3 DNA follows: TGTGCCAGCAGTCGCCGGGATCGAGGGGAGGAAAAACTGTTTTTT.

A few counts support this clonotype. The rearrangement uses TRBV6-2 or TRBV6-3 and TRBJ1-1; D gene uncertain. V was trimmed by 7 bases and J by 0 bases, leaving 12 bases between them. Germline CDR1 and CDR2: MNHEY and SVGEGT. The CDR3 totals 14 residues. In nucleotides, the CDR3 is TGTGCCAGCACCATGCCGGGGATGAACACTGAAGCTTTCTTT. Protein sequence: CASTMPGMNTEAFF.

This clonotype has at least ten counts. V usage is TRBV5-6 and J usage is TRBJ1-2, with D perhaps TRBD1 (6 bases). V dropped 4 bases and J dropped 5 bases, with 12 bases sitting between them. The CDR3 has 13 residues. Germline V CDR1 and CDR2: SGHDT, YYEEEE. CDR3 nucleotides: TGTGCCAGCAGCCACGAACAGGGTTATGGCTACACCTTC. This encodes CASSHEQGYGYTF.

This clonotype was seen repeatedly, ten times or more. The junction does not match germline at one end; this may be a read error. V usage is TRBV28 and J usage is TRBJ1-1, with D unclear. Germline CDR1 is MDHEN and CDR2 is SYDVKM. CDR3 length: 14 amino acids. As DNA, the CDR3 is TGCGCCAGCAGCTTAGCCGAGGTGAACACTGAAGCTTTCTTT. Its protein is CASSLAEVNTEAFF.

This chain links TRBV10-3 with TRBJ1-5; no firm D call. The V gene lost 3 bases and the J gene lost 3 bases, with 6 bases spanning the gap. Germline values: CDR1 ENHRY, CDR2 SYGVKD. The CDR3 runs 13 residues. Here the CDR3 DNA reads TGTGCCATCAGTGAAGGCTACAATCAGCCCCAGCATTTT. As protein: CAISEGYNQPQHF.

The rearrangement joins TRBV10-2 to TRBJ2-5; no clear D. Germline V gene sequence: CDR1 WSHSY, CDR2 SAAADI. V was trimmed by 6 bases and J by 0 bases, leaving 5 bases between them. The CDR3 sequence is 12 residues long. CDR3 bases: TGCGCCAGCAGGCGTGACCAAGAGACCCAGTACTTC. Translation: CASRRDQETQYF.

This chain's CDR3 is CSASLAGGLYGYTF. The CDR3, as DNA: TGCAGTGCTAGTCTGGCAGGGGGTCTCTATGGCTACACCTTC. The J gene is TRBJ1-2, the V gene TRBV20-1; 7 nucleotides line up with TRBD1. Germline trimming cut 3 bases from V and 4 bases from J; bases unmatched to any gene: 8. Germline-derived CDR1 and CDR2 are DFQATT and SNEGSKA (reference sequence). The CDR3 consists of 14 residues.

The chain uses TRBV3-1 and TRBJ2-7; 7 bases line up with TRBD2. CDR3 length: 15 amino acids. The germline V gene encodes CDR1 LGHDT and CDR2 YNNKEL (reference sequence). Trimming removed 1 base from V and 3 bases from J; junction bases left unmatched: 6. The CDR3 protein is CASSQGYAGVYEQYF. The CDR3, as DNA: TGTGCCAGCAGCCAAGGTTACGCGGGAGTCTACGAGCAGTACTTC.

This clonotype has ten or more counts. V gene TRBV28 combines with J gene TRBJ2-7; TRBD2 matches 7 bases. With 8 bases clipped from V and 3 bases from J, the junction kept 7 bases outside the gene matches. Germline V gives CDR1 MDHEN, CDR2 SYDVKM. The CDR3 has 13 residues. The CDR3 reads CASQTSPSYEQYF. CDR3 sequence (DNA): TGTGCCAGCCAGACTAGCCCAAGCTACGAGCAGTACTTC.

J is TRBJ1-1 and V is TRBV29-1, with TRBD1 matching over 7 bases. The CDR3 length is 12 residues. CDR1 and CDR2 (germline): SQVTM, ANQGSEA. J lost 3 bases, V lost 8 bases, and 6 bases had no gene match. The CDR3 is CSQQGRDTEAFF. The CDR3, as DNA: TGCAGCCAACAGGGGAGGGACACTGAAGCTTTCTTT.

In this sample, this clonotype turned up many times. This chain connects TRBV7-3 to TRBJ2-5; 7 nucleotides line up with TRBD1. Looked up from germline, CDR1 is SGHTA and CDR2 is FQGTGA. V lost 5 bases, J lost 5 bases, and 5 bases stayed unmatched. This CDR3 is 13 amino acids long. CDR3 amino acids: CASSKTGSETQYF. The CDR3 region has the DNA TGTGCCAGCAGCAAGACAGGGTCTGAGACCCAGTACTTC.

For the CDR3, the DNA is TGTGCCAGCGTGCGGGACTGGGAGGAGCAGTTCTTC. Amino acid sequence: CASVRDWEEQFF. The genes are TRBV7-8 and TRBJ2-1; possibly TRBD2 for D (6 bases). V was shortened by 8 bases and J by 10 bases, with 15 bases between the two germline ends. Germline V gene data show CDR1 as SGHVS and CDR2 as FQNEAQ. The CDR3 has 12 amino acids.

V and J are TRBV7-9 and TRBJ1-1, with D hard to call. V was pared by 5 bases and J by 1 base, with 8 bases between. The CDR3 runs to 13 residues. Per germline, CDR1 SEHNR and CDR2 FQNEAQ (reference sequence). CDR3: CASSSEENTEAFF. The CDR3 DNA is TGTGCCAGCAGCAGCGAGGAGAACACTGAAGCTTTCTTT.

The chain carries TRBV15 and TRBJ2-3; D gene ambiguous. The CDR3 has 14 residues. The ends were cut back, 3 bases at V and 5 bases at J, with 12 bases in the middle. Germline-derived CDR1 and CDR2 are LNHNV and YYDKDF (reference sequence). The CDR3: CATSSNSAIDTQYF. The CDR3 nucleotides are TGTGCCACCAGCAGCAACAGCGCGATAGATACGCAGTATTTT.

This clonotype was picked up many times. A junction end diverges from the germline sequence, so it may reflect a read error. The chain uses TRBV7-7 and TRBJ1-4, with TRBD1 matching 8 bases. Germline V gives CDR1 SSHAT, CDR2 FNYEAQ (reference sequence). The CDR3 has 15 residues. In DNA, the CDR3 is TGTGCTAGCAGCTTAGGTGGACAGGGTGGTGAAAAACTGTTTTTT. Its protein is CASSLGGQGGEKLFF.

This clonotype was seen a few times. The J gene is TRBJ2-5, the V gene TRBV2, with no clear D. CDR1 is SNHLY and CDR2 is FYNNEI in the germline V gene. This CDR3 region has 13 residues. The V end was cut by 3 bases, the J end by 5 bases, with 10 bases between. DNA of the CDR3: TGTGCCAGCAGTGATAATGTCGCGGAGACCCAGTACTTC. Encoded protein: CASSDNVAETQYF.

This clonotype showed up many times. The chain uses TRBV5-8 and TRBJ1-2, with 10 positions matching TRBD1. CDR1 and CDR2 from the germline V gene are SGHTS and YDEGEE. The CDR3 runs to 15 residues. Losses at the gene ends were 0 bases for V and 8 bases for J; bases not matched to a gene: 7. CDR3 nucleotide sequence: TGTGCCAGCAGCTTGGATTCCGGGACAGGGGTCGGCTACACCTTC. Its protein product is CASSLDSGTGVGYTF.

There are many counts of this clonotype. The junction does not match germline at one end; this may be a read error. The rearrangement uses TRBV7-2 and TRBJ2-5; D is ambiguous. Germline CDR1 and CDR2: SGHTA and FQGNSA. The CDR3 is 12 residues long. CDR3 residues: CASSPRTAYLDF. CDR3 DNA sequence: TGTGCCAGCAGCCCCCGGACGGCTTATTTGGACTTC. The full variable domain, completed using reference TRBV7-2 and TRBJ2-5, is GAGVSQSPSNKVTEKGKDVELRCDPISGHTALYWYRQSLGQGLEFLIYFQGNSAPDKSGLPSDRFSAERTGGSVSTLTIQRTQQEDSAVYLCASSPRTAYLDFGPGTRLLVL.

The chain links TRBV28 to TRBJ2-6; D possibly corresponds to TRBD2 (6 bases). Germline V CDR1 and CDR2: MDHEN, SYDVKM. The CDR3 length is 16 residues. V lost 8 bases, J lost 2 bases, and 16 bases lay in between. The CDR3 is CASWDSEAAGANVLTF. The CDR3 nucleotides read TGTGCCAGCTGGGACTCCGAGGCGGCTGGGGCCAACGTCCTGACTTTC.